This is a list of T cell receptor beta chains from one sample in a study of blood T cell repertoires in COVID-19. The protocol was immunoSEQ multiplex PCR, while the TCRdb copy is restricted to in-frame clones and leaves out a portion. Of 110,000 to 150,000 clones detected, 81% appear once; the ten largest clones hold around 8.5%. The source material was peripheral blood. The receptor set was obtained from a human donor in a cohort sampled during active COVID-19. Each CDR3 is given with its conserved first and last residue. The D gene is left open where the match is weak. Only some rows state a clone size, as once, few, many or a class for expanded clones.

TGTGCCAGCAGCGTAGGCGGGACTAGAGGCGCCCACGAGCAGTACTTC	CASSVGGTRGAHEQYF	TRBV9	TRBJ2-7	TRBD2	NA
TGTGCCAGCAGCTTGAGGCGGGCAGTCACCGGGGAGCTGTTTTTT	CASSLRRAVTGELFF	TRBV7-8	TRBJ2-2	NA	NA
TGTGCCAGCAGCCAAGTGCCTGGCCCCTACGAGCAGTACTTC	CASSQVPGPYEQYF	TRBV4-2	TRBJ2-7	NA	NA
TGTGCCAGCAGCTGGAATCAGGGGCCCGGGGCCAACGTCCTGACTTTC	CASSWNQGPGANVLTF	TRBV7-3	TRBJ2-6	NA	NA
TGTGCCAGCAGCCCAACAGGGACATCAGGCGACGAGCAGTACTTC	CASSPTGTSGDEQYF	TRBV7-9	TRBJ2-7	NA	NA
TGTGCCAGCCGAGGGGGCAATCAAGAGACCCAGTACTTC	CASRGGNQETQYF	TRBV27	TRBJ2-5	TRBD1	NA
TGTGCCAGCAGTATGGCGCGGGATAACTATGGCTACACCTTC	CASSMARDNYGYTF	TRBV28	TRBJ1-2	NA	NA
TGCAGCGTCCTGGACAGGGGAAACGAGCAGTACTTC	CSVLDRGNEQYF	TRBV29-1	TRBJ2-7	TRBD1	few
TGTGCCAGCAGTTCGTTAGACAGCAGCACTGAAGCTTTCTTT	CASSSLDSSTEAFF	TRBV28	TRBJ1-1	NA	NA
TGTGCCAGCAGCGCGCCATCCTACGAGCAGTACTTC	CASSAPSYEQYF	TRBV7-2	TRBJ2-7	NA	NA
TGTGCCAGCAGTTTGGATAGCGGGGGGTGGGACAATGAGCAGTTCTTC	CASSLDSGGWDNEQFF	TRBV27	TRBJ2-1	TRBD2	NA
TGTGCCAGCAACCCCGTAGCAGCCTCTGGAAACACCATATATTTT	CASNPVAASGNTIYF	TRBV7-2	TRBJ1-3	NA	NA
TGTGCCAGCAGGTCGATTAGCGGGAGCTCCTACGAGCAGTACTTC	CASRSISGSSYEQYF	TRBV6-5	TRBJ2-7	TRBD2	NA
TGCGCCAGCAGCGGACAGTCGGGCACTGAAGCTTTCTTT	CASSGQSGTEAFF	TRBV5-1	TRBJ1-1	NA	NA
TGTGCCAGCAGCTTGGGGAGCTCGAACACCGGGGAGCTGTTTTTT	CASSLGSSNTGELFF	TRBV5-6	TRBJ2-2	NA	once
TGTGCCAGCAGCTTACCGCAGGACAGGGGACCCAGTTATGCCTACAATGAGCAGTTCTTC	CASSLPQDRGPSYAYNEQFF	TRBV7-8	TRBJ2-1	TRBD1	NA
TGTGCCAGTAGTATATCAACAACCCCGAACACCGGGGAGCTGTTTTTT	CASSISTTPNTGELFF	TRBV19	TRBJ2-2	NA	NA
TGCAGCACCGACAGGGAGCGCTTCGGCTACACCTTC	CSTDRERFGYTF	TRBV29-1	TRBJ1-2	TRBD1	NA
TGTGCCAGCAGTTTGCCCGGAACAGTCTACGAGCAGTACTTC	CASSLPGTVYEQYF	TRBV28	TRBJ2-7	NA	NA
TGTGCCACCAGCAGAGGACTAGCGGGAGGGCCCCGCTCAGGGGCCAACGTCCTGACTTTC	CATSRGLAGGPRSGANVLTF	TRBV24-1	TRBJ2-6	TRBD2	NA
TGCAGTGCTAGTGCGAGCGGGAGGTGGGGTAGCACAGATACGCAGTATTTT	CSASASGRWGSTDTQYF	TRBV20-1	TRBJ2-3	TRBD2	NA
TGTGCCAGCAGCGACCTAGCGGGGACGTCTCCCCTCTTC	CASSDLAGTSPLF	TRBV7-9	TRBJ2-7	TRBD2	few
TGCGCCAGCAGCCAAGGGGGCGGCCGGCTGAACAATGAGCAGTTCTTC	CASSQGGGRLNNEQFF	TRBV4-3	TRBJ2-1	NA	NA
TGTGCCAGCACGGCCCAGGGCAACACCGGGGAGCTGTTTTTT	CASTAQGNTGELFF	TRBV6-5	TRBJ2-2	NA	NA
TGCGCCAGCAGCTGGGGACTAGCGGGCTCAGATACGCAGTATTTT	CASSWGLAGSDTQYF	TRBV5-1	TRBJ2-3	TRBD2	NA
TGTGCCAGCAGCAGGACAATTTACGAGCAGTACTTC	CASSRTIYEQYF	TRBV7-9	TRBJ2-7	NA	NA
TGCAGCGTTGCTAGCGGGCTCACAGATACGCAGTATTTT	CSVASGLTDTQYF	TRBV29-1	TRBJ2-3	TRBD2	NA
TGTGCCAGCAGCCCTGGCAGGGTGGCTGGGGCCAACGTCCTGACTTTC	CASSPGRVAGANVLTF	TRBV7-2	TRBJ2-6	NA	NA
TGTGCCAGCAGCCCTGGACTAGCGGGAGTAGGAGAGCAGTACTTC	CASSPGLAGVGEQYF	TRBV3-1/TRBV3-2	TRBJ2-7	TRBD2	NA
TGTGCCAGCAGCTTGCTACAGGGGCCCTCGGCCCAGTACTTC	CASSLLQGPSAQYF	TRBV7-8	TRBJ2-5	TRBD1	NA
TGTGCCAGCAGCCCCCATGGACACACCTACGAGCAGTACTTC	CASSPHGHTYEQYF	TRBV7-2	TRBJ2-7	NA	NA
TGTGCCAGCAGTCGAGAATTTAGCACAGATACGCAGTATTTT	CASSREFSTDTQYF	TRBV6-5	TRBJ2-3	NA	NA
TGTGCCAGCAGTGGACTATTTGGCGAGCAGTACTTC	CASSGLFGEQYF	TRBV6-2/TRBV6-3	TRBJ2-7	NA	few
TGCAGCGATCTGACTAGCGGGAATAACAATGAGCAGTTCTTC	CSDLTSGNNNEQFF	TRBV29-1	TRBJ2-1	TRBD2	NA
TGCGCCAGCAGCCATATCCTAGCGGGCGCCTCTGGGGCCAACGTCCTGACTTTC	CASSHILAGASGANVLTF	TRBV4-3	TRBJ2-6	TRBD2	NA
TGTGCCAGCAGCCCAACCCCGGACACGACCTACGAGCAGTACTTC	CASSPTPDTTYEQYF	TRBV9	TRBJ2-7	NA	NA
TGCGCCAGCAGCTTGAGGGCGGGGAGCCACTACGAGCAGTACTTC	CASSLRAGSHYEQYF	TRBV5-1	TRBJ2-7	NA	NA
TGTGCCAGCAGTTCCTTAAACACAGATACGCAGTATTTT	CASSSLNTDTQYF	TRBV28	TRBJ2-3	NA	NA
TGCAGCGTCGTGGACACACTTAGCTATGGCTACACCTTC	CSVVDTLSYGYTF	TRBV29-1	TRBJ1-2	NA	NA
TGCGCCAGCAAACCGACAGTGCTGTACGTCTATGGCTACACCTTC	CASKPTVLYVYGYTF	TRBV4-1	TRBJ1-2	NA	few
TGTGCCAGCAGCCAAGGACAGGGAGGGAACACCGGGGAGCTGTTTTTT	CASSQGQGGNTGELFF	TRBV13	TRBJ2-2	TRBD1	NA
TGTGCCAGCAGCAGCCTTGGGGGCCGCTACGAGCAGTACTTC	CASSSLGGRYEQYF	TRBV5-6	TRBJ2-7	NA	NA
TGTGCCAGCAGTTCCCGACAGGGAAGGGGTGAAAAACTGTTTTTT	CASSSRQGRGEKLFF	TRBV6-5	TRBJ1-4	TRBD1	once
TGTGCCAGCAGTTCTCTAGGGACAGACTATGGCTACACCTTC	CASSSLGTDYGYTF	TRBV27	TRBJ1-2	TRBD1	NA
TGTGCCAGCACAGGGCTAGGAAACACCATATATTTT	CASTGLGNTIYF	TRBV5-5	TRBJ1-3	NA	few
TGTGCCAGCAGCCCACAGGGCTACACCGGGGAGCTGTTTTTT	CASSPQGYTGELFF	TRBV9	TRBJ2-2	NA	NA
TGTGCCAGCAGCTCAATGGACAGGGGAGGCACTGAAGCTTTCTTT	CASSSMDRGGTEAFF	TRBV5-4	TRBJ1-1	TRBD1	NA